The 9 T cell receptor beta chains below were found in one sample sequenced in a study of T cells in Graves' hyperthyroidism and ophthalmopathy. The TCR beta CDR3 regions underwent amplification using RNA transcripts as the source. RT-PCR in the first round (using the HTBI primer set) targeted the TCR CDR3. MiXCR, applied by TCRdb to the multiplex PCR reads, yields one record per CDR3 protein. The table includes some 600,000 distinct CDR3 sequences, 11% to 15% detected once. The sample consisted of blood. These receptors all come from a woman younger than 45 with Graves' hyperthyroidism that later progressed to Graves' ophthalmopathy.

This clonotype was counted many times. This rearrangement joins TRBV19 to TRBJ2-3; TRBD2 agrees at 8 bases. V lost 4 bases to trimming and J lost 4 bases; unmatched junction nucleotides: 1. Looked up from germline, CDR1 is LNHDA and CDR2 is SQIVND (reference sequence). CDR3 size: 13 residues. DNA for the CDR3: TGTGCCAGTAGTACGGGGGGGGCAGATACGCAGTATTTT. Its translation is CASSTGGADTQYF.

This clonotype occurred many times. The chain joins TRBV9 to TRBJ2-7; TRBD2 matches at 7 bases. This CDR3 region has 16 residues. Germline-derived CDR1 and CDR2 are SGDLS and YYNGEE. V gave up 4 bases and J gave up 4 bases; unmatched junction bases: 14. CDR3 nucleotide sequence: TGTGCCAGCAGCTCCATCCAAGGCGGGAGTTTGTACGAGCAGTACTTC. This codes for CASSSIQGGSLYEQYF. Drawing the rest from reference TRBV9 and TRBJ2-7, the complete variable domain is DSGVTQTPKHLITATGQRVTLRCSPRSGDLSVYWYQQSLDQGLQFLIQYYNGEERAKGNILERFSAQQFPDLHSELNLSSLELGDSALYFCASSSIQGGSLYEQYFGPGTRLTVT.

This clonotype has at least ten counts. The genes are TRBV20-1 and TRBJ1-1; 10 positions match TRBD1. CDR3 size: 16 residues. The V segment lost 0 bases and the J segment 1 base; nucleotides outside the gene matches: 5. The germline gives CDR1 DFQATT, CDR2 SNEGSKA (reference sequence). The CDR3 loop reads CSARDGRTGGNTEAFF. CDR3 in DNA: TGCAGTGCTAGAGACGGCAGGACAGGGGGGAACACTGAAGCTTTCTTT.

The chain combines TRBV4-3 with TRBJ1-3; D is possibly TRBD1 (5 bases). The CDR3 spans 18 residues. Germline V lookup: CDR1 LGHNA, CDR2 YSLEER. Trimming cost V 0 bases and J 2 bases, with 17 bases left between them. DNA of the CDR3: TGCGCCAGCAGCCAAGATCTAGGGGCCGTAGGTCCTGGAAACACCATATATTTT. The encoded protein is CASSQDLGAVGPGNTIYF.

This clonotype was observed many times. The chain employs TRBV28 and TRBJ2-1, with TRBD2 matching over 8 bases. Trimming cost V 3 bases and J 2 bases; bases outside gene matches: 15. CDR1 and CDR2 from the germline V gene are MDHEN and SYDVKM. The CDR3 spans 19 residues. The CDR3 sequence: CASSFPAGESGIAYNEQFF. In DNA, the CDR3 is TGTGCCAGCAGTTTCCCAGCGGGAGAATCGGGAATCGCCTACAATGAGCAGTTCTTC.

This clonotype occurred many times. The genes are TRBV28 and TRBJ2-1, with D perhaps matching TRBD2 (6 bases). CDR1 is MDHEN and CDR2 is SYDVKM in the germline V gene. The CDR3 is 14 residues long. V lost 6 bases and J lost 7, with 16 bases in between. CDR3 sequence (DNA): TGTGCCAGCAGATGGGGGTCTAGCGAAAATGAGCAGTTCTTC. Its translation is CASRWGSSENEQFF.

This clonotype was detected only a few times. The gene calls are TRBV11-2 and TRBJ2-7; 7 bases are shared with TRBD2. The CDR3 has 17 amino acids. V shed 4 bases and J 5 bases; nucleotides not matched to a gene: 17. CDR1 and CDR2 (germline): SGHAT, FQNNGV. The CDR3 coding sequence is TGTGCCAGCAGCTCCCCTCGGGTAGCGGGCCTCCGGAACGAGCAGTACTTC. This gives the protein CASSSPRVAGLRNEQYF.

A few counts support this clonotype. The rearrangement links TRBV6-5 to TRBJ2-2, with D hard to call. Germline V CDR1 and CDR2: MNHEY, SVGAGI. The CDR3 has 14 residues. Trimming removed 4 bases from V and 4 bases from J, with 10 bases in between. In DNA, the CDR3 is TGTGCCAGCAGTTCTCGACCAGGCACCGGGGAGCTGTTTTTT. Its translation is CASSSRPGTGELFF.

This clonotype has ten or more counts. The chain has TRBV27 and TRBJ2-1, with 7 bases aligning to TRBD2. There are 15 residues in the CDR3. Germline V gene lookup returns CDR1 MNHEY and CDR2 SMNVEV (reference sequence). The V and J ends lost 0 bases and 8 bases, in that order; junction bases with no gene match: 7. The CDR3 loop reads CASSLSAGALYEQFF. CDR3 DNA: TGTGCCAGCAGTTTATCCGCGGGAGCGCTCTATGAGCAGTTCTTC.